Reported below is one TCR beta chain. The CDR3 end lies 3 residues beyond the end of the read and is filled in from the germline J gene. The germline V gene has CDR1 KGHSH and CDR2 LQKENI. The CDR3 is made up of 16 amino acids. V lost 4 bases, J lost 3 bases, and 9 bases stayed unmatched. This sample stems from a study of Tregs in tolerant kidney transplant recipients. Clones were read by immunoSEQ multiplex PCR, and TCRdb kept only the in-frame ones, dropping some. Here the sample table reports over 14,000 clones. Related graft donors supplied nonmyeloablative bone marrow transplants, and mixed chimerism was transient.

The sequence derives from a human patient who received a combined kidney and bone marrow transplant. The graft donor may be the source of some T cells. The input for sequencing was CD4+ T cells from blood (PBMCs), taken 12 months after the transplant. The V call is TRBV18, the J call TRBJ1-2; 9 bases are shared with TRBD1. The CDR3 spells CASSLVGQGSYYGYTF. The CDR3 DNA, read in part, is TGTGCCAGCTCACTGGTGGGACAGGGTTCTTACTATGGC.